The 5 T cell receptor beta chains below all came from one sample that was sequenced in a study of control samples from healthy donors and cancer patients. Method: immunoSEQ multiplex PCR; TCRdb's copy keeps in-frame clones and lacks some. This sample has roughly 120,000 clones, with 90% found just once. The specimen was blood. Receptors originate from a human donor in good health. The donor label of this sample is uncertain.

This chain joins TRBV19 and TRBJ1-5; a weak D match, TRBD1 (6 bases). The CDR3 contains 14 residues. Germline V gives CDR1 LNHDA, CDR2 SQIVND (reference sequence). Trimming shortened V by 4 bases and J by 2 bases, and 9 bases separated the two germline ends. The CDR3 region is CASSTKGGNQPQHF. As DNA, the CDR3 is TGTGCCAGTAGTACGAAGGGGGGCAATCAGCCCCAGCATTTT. The variable domain in full, completed from reference TRBV19 and TRBJ1-5, reads DGGITQSPKYLFRKEGQNVTLSCEQNLNHDAMYWYRQDPGQGLRLIYYSQIVNDFQKGDIAEGYSVSREKKESFPLTVTSAQKNPTAFYLCASSTKGGNQPQHFGDGTRLSIL.

The chain combines TRBV3-1 (or the pseudogene TRBV3-2) with TRBJ1-3, with unresolved D. The length of the CDR3 is 14 residues. V lost 2 bases, J lost 5 bases, and 10 bases lay in between. Germline-derived CDR1 and CDR2 are LGHDT and YNNKEL (reference sequence). The CDR3 sequence: CASSQRKGRNTIYF. The DNA of the CDR3 is TGTGCCAGCAGCCAACGGAAGGGTAGAAACACCATATATTTT.

The genes are TRBV5-1 and TRBJ2-2, with D perhaps assigned TRBD1 or TRBD2 (5 bases each). The CDR3 has 16 amino acids. The V end lost 1 base, the J end lost 5 bases, and 15 bases lay between the germline ends. CDR1 and CDR2 from the germline V gene are SGHRS and YFSETQ. CDR3 residues: CASSLFGGQGTGELFF. CDR3 nucleotide sequence: TGCGCCAGCAGCTTGTTTGGGGGTCAAGGTACCGGGGAGCTGTTTTTT.

This chain connects TRBV10-1 to TRBJ2-1; TRBD1 matches 10 bases. CDR1 and CDR2 from the germline V gene are WNHNN and SYGVQD (reference sequence). The ends lost 4 bases at V and 6 bases at J; junction bases unmatched: 6. The CDR3 runs 15 residues. CDR3: CASSAGTGVGNEQFF. The CDR3 DNA is TGCGCCAGCAGTGCAGGGACAGGGGTCGGCAATGAGCAGTTCTTC.

The rearrangement joins TRBV6-1 to TRBJ2-5; D is possibly TRBD2 (7 bases). The V gene's germline CDR1 is MNHNS and CDR2 SASEGT. V lost 2 bases and J 4 bases, leaving 17 bases between the germline ends. The CDR3 loop spans 16 amino acids. CDR3 DNA sequence: TGTGCCAGCAGTGAATGGGCGGGGGCTCAGGTAGAGACCCAGTACTTC. Protein product: CASSEWAGAQVETQYF.